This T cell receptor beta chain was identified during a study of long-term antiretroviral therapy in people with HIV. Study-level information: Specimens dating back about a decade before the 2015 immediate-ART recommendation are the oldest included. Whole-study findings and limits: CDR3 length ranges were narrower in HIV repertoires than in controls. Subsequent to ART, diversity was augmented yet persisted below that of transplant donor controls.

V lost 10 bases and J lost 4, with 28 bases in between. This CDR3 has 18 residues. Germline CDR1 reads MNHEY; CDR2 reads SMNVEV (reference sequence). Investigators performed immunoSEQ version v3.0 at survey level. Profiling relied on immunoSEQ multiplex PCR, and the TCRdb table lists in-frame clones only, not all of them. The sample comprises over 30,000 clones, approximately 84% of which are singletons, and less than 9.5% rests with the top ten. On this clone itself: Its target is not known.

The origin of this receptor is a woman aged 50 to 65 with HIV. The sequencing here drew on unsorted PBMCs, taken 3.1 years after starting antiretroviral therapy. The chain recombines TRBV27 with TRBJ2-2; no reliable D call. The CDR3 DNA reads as TGTGCCACCTACCCTTCGTTGAGGCCCGCGTTGGTCACCGGGGAGCTGTTTTTT. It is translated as CATYPSLRPALVTGELFF.